These T cell receptor beta chains were read from a single sample in a study of CDR3 diversity in severe acne. TCRdb reanalysed the PCR reads using MiXCR and keeps one entry per CDR3 protein. Of more than 85,000 distinct CDR3 sequences in the sample, 51% were seen once. The sample taken for sequencing was blood. The receptors were gathered from a male donor with acne. Both conserved end residues are part of each CDR3. D genes are given only for firm matches. Part of the rows lack a size; the others show once, few, many or a class for expanded clones.

cdr3_nt cdr3_aa j_call clone_size v_call d_call
TGTGCCAGCAGCTTAGGGGAACGGGAGTTCGGCACAGATACGCAGTATTTT CASSLGEREFGTDTQYF TRBJ2-3 many TRBV7-9 -
TGTGCCAGCAGCCTGGAGGGGACTAGCGGGAGGTACGAGCAGTACTTC CASSLEGTSGRYEQYF TRBJ2-7 - TRBV7-2 TRBD2
TGTGCCGGCAGCCCCCCAGGGAGGGCTGAAGCTTTCTTT CAGSPPGRAEAFF TRBJ1-1 - TRBV11-2 -
TGTGCCAGCAGTCAAATTACAGGGTTGGGCGGCCAGCCCCAGCATTTT CASSQITGLGGQPQHF TRBJ1-5 few TRBV10-3 -
TGTGCCAGCAGCGACCCCGGGGAAAACGAGCAGTACTTC CASSDPGENEQYF TRBJ2-7 medium-sized TRBV9 -
TGTGCCAGCAGCTTAGGGGATGGGCGCGCGAACACTGAAGCTTTCTTT CASSLGDGRANTEAFF TRBJ1-1 many TRBV7-9 -
TGTGCCAGCAGCTTAGTTCTAGCGGGGGACACCGGGGAGCTGTTTTTT CASSLVLAGDTGELFF TRBJ2-2 many TRBV7-8 TRBD2
TGTGCCAGCAGCCCGGGGAGCAAAAACATTCAGTACTTC CASSPGSKNIQYF TRBJ2-4 few TRBV7-2 -
TGTGCCAGCAAAGTGACACGCTTCAGCAATCAGCCCCAGCATTTT CASKVTRFSNQPQHF TRBJ1-5 many TRBV6-6 -
TGTGCCAGCAGCTTGGCCCGGAGAGCGGGGTACACAGATACGCAGTATTTT CASSLARRAGYTDTQYF TRBJ2-3 - TRBV5-4 TRBD2
TGTGCCAGCAGGGACAGGGGGACATCCGGGGAGCTGTTTTTT CASRDRGTSGELFF TRBJ2-2 many TRBV2 TRBD1
TGTGCCAGCAGCCCAACTAGCGAGTACAATGAGCAGTTCTTC CASSPTSEYNEQFF TRBJ2-1 many TRBV3-1 TRBD2
TGTGCCAGCATCGGCAGACTGAGCTCTGGGGCCAACGTCCTGACTTTC CASIGRLSSGANVLTF TRBJ2-6 few TRBV2 -
TGTGCCACCAGCAGATTTGACAGGGGTCGCCAGCCCCAGCATTTT CATSRFDRGRQPQHF TRBJ1-5 - TRBV15 TRBD1
TGTGCCAGCAGTTTTTCAGACACCCAGTACTTC CASSFSDTQYF TRBJ2-5 - TRBV12-3/TRBV12-4 -
TGTGCCAGTAGTATAGGCCAGCCGAACACTGAAGCTTTCTTT CASSIGQPNTEAFF TRBJ1-1 many TRBV19 -
TGTGCCAGCAGCTTAGGCTTTGGGACTAGCGGGAGGCACGTCGAGCAGTACTTC CASSLGFGTSGRHVEQYF TRBJ2-7 many TRBV11-2 TRBD2
TGTGCCAGCAGGGGGGCGAACTATGGCTACACCTTC CASRGANYGYTF TRBJ1-2 - TRBV27 -
TGTGCCACCAGTGACGGGACAGGGGGAGATACGCAGTATTTT CATSDGTGGDTQYF TRBJ2-3 many TRBV24-1 TRBD1
TGTGCCAGCAGTGACCACCGGGCAGGAAACTATGGCTACACCTTC CASSDHRAGNYGYTF TRBJ1-2 - TRBV25-1 -
TGCGCCAGCAGCTTCGGGACAGGGGTTTATTCACCCCTCCACTTT CASSFGTGVYSPLHF TRBJ1-6 many TRBV5-1 TRBD1
TGTGCCAGCGGGACTAGCTCCTACGAGCAGTACTTC CASGTSSYEQYF TRBJ2-7 - TRBV25-1 TRBD2
TGTGCCAGCAGCGGGACAGGGAGCTCTGAAGCTTTCTTT CASSGTGSSEAFF TRBJ1-1 many TRBV7-9 TRBD1
TGTGCCAGCAGCTTGGGGACCCTCGATCTGCTAGCGGGACACACCGGGGAGCTGTTTTTT CASSLGTLDLLAGHTGELFF TRBJ2-2 - TRBV7-9 TRBD2
TGTGCCAGCATCGCTAGACAGAATCAAGAGACCCAGTACTTC CASIARQNQETQYF TRBJ2-5 few TRBV28 -
TGCGCCAGCAGCTTGGGACTAGCGGCTAGCACAGATACGCAGTATTTT CASSLGLAASTDTQYF TRBJ2-3 few TRBV5-1 TRBD2
TGTGCCACCAGTGAGACGACGTTAGATACGCAGTATTTT CATSETTLDTQYF TRBJ2-3 - TRBV24-1 -
TGCAGTGCTAGAGTTTGGGGGGGGAACACTGAAGCTTTCTTT CSARVWGGNTEAFF TRBJ1-1 - TRBV20-1 -
TGCAGTGCTATCGACCTCCAGGGAGCCCGATCCTACGAGCAGTACTTC CSAIDLQGARSYEQYF TRBJ2-7 - TRBV20-1 -
TGTGCCAGCAGAGGCAGAAACTCTGGAAACACCATATATTTT CASRGRNSGNTIYF TRBJ1-3 few TRBV25-1 -
TGTGCCAGCAGCCAAGATTACAGTAACTATGGCTACACCTTC CASSQDYSNYGYTF TRBJ1-2 - TRBV14 -
TGTGCCACCAGCAGAGAGAATGTGGGGATTACTAATGAAAAACTGTTTTTT CATSRENVGITNEKLFF TRBJ1-4 once TRBV15 -
TGTGCCACCAGCACTTCGACAGGGAGCGACGAGCAGTACTTT CATSTSTGSDEQYF TRBJ2-7 few TRBV15 TRBD1
TGCAGTGCTCCGGGCGGCCCACGGGAGAACACCGGGGAGCTGTTTTTT CSAPGGPRENTGELFF TRBJ2-2 - TRBV20-1 -
TGTGCCAGCAGCCCCTCGGGACAGGGGGCAACAGATACGCAGTATTTT CASSPSGQGATDTQYF TRBJ2-3 - TRBV14 TRBD1
TGTGCCACCAGCAGAGATCGGGGGACAGGGGAGGCAGATACGCAGTATTTT CATSRDRGTGEADTQYF TRBJ2-3 medium-sized TRBV15 TRBD1
TGCAGTGCTAGAGGGGCGCTAGCGGGGGGGCCGGTCACAGATACGCAGTATTTT CSARGALAGGPVTDTQYF TRBJ2-3 - TRBV20-1 TRBD2
TGTGCCAGCAGCCCCGAGATGGACCAGGGCTACACCTTC CASSPEMDQGYTF TRBJ1-2 - TRBV25-1 -
TGTGCTAGCAGCTTAGTAATCAATCAAGAGACCCAGTACTTC CASSLVINQETQYF TRBJ2-5 - TRBV7-7 -
TGTGCCAGCGGGAGGGCCGCTATGGCCGGGGAGCTGTTTTTT CASGRAAMAGELFF TRBJ2-2 few TRBV6-5 TRBD2
TGTGCCAGCAGTTTGGGCAGGGATAATTCACCCCTCCACTTT CASSLGRDNSPLHF TRBJ1-6 - TRBV12-3/TRBV12-4 -
TGTGCCAGCAGCTACTCGGGTCCCTACGAGCGGCACTTC CASSYSGPYERHF TRBJ2-7 - TRBV7-6 -
TGTGCCAGCAGTGAGGAGACAGGGGGCGGATTGGATACGCAGTATTTT CASSEETGGGLDTQYF TRBJ2-3 - TRBV25-1 TRBD1
TGTGCCAGTAGTCTGGACAGGAGCAATCAGCCCCAGCATTTT CASSLDRSNQPQHF TRBJ1-5 - TRBV19 TRBD1